The source of this T cell receptor beta chain is a study of blood T cell repertoires in COVID-19. As for the study in general: Italy, Spain and the United States were the sources of the convalescent and acute COVID-19 samples. Sample material is recorded as cDNA or gDNA derived from T cells, B-cell-depleted T cells, or PBMCs.

As originally analysed: The authors estimated nucleated cell counts from reference gene primer amplification. Profiled with immunoSEQ multiplex PCR; TCRdb holds only in-frame clones, not every one. V, J and clone size reflect that table, while D and trimming were determined from the DNA. The sample has around 140,000 clones; 87% are singletons. The CDR3 contains 17 residues. Between the trimmed V and J ends, which lost 0 bases and 1 base, there was a span of 16 bases. Germline assignment: CDR1 LGHNA and CDR2 YNFKEQ. Sequences were obtained from peripheral blood. J is TRBJ2-7 and V is TRBV4-2; the D gene is possibly TRBD2 (6 bases). The sequence came from a man aged 50-59 years with active COVID-19. CDR3 sequence (DNA): TGTGCCAGCAGCCAAGATCCACTCCTAGCGCGATCCTACGAGCAGTACTTC. Translation: CASSQDPLLARSYEQYF.